Below, 8 T cell receptor beta chains from the same sample are listed, as sequenced in a study of T cell responses to AZD1222 COVID-19 vaccine. Generated by immunoSEQ multiplex PCR, the TCRdb table keeps only in-frame clones and is missing some. Among approximately 89,000 clones, approximately 90% were seen once, and the ten largest hold approximately 5.2%. The material sequenced was peripheral blood, taken on day 0 of AZD1222 vaccination. The source is an adult in good health.

The chain combines TRBV4-3 with TRBJ1-6, with D perhaps matching TRBD1 (5 bases). The CDR3 is made up of 17 amino acids. Between the trimmed V and J ends, which lost 1 base and 1 base, there was a span of 11 bases. Germline V gives CDR1 LGHNA, CDR2 YSLEER. CDR3 coding DNA: TGCGCCAGCAGCCAAGTGGGGGGAGATTCCTATAATTCACCCCTCCACTTT. Amino acids: CASSQVGGDSYNSPLHF.

This chain links TRBV19 with TRBJ1-2; 7 nucleotides align to TRBD1. CDR3 size: 12 residues. Per germline, CDR1 LNHDA and CDR2 SQIVND (reference sequence). The ends lost 6 bases at V and 8 bases at J; junction bases unmatched: 6. The CDR3: CASRNRGGGYTF. As DNA, the CDR3 is TGTGCCAGTAGAAACAGGGGAGGCGGCTACACCTTC.

This rearrangement joins TRBV19 to TRBJ1-4; D call uncertain. Germline CDR1 and CDR2: LNHDA and SQIVND (reference sequence). Trimming removed 3 bases from V and 3 bases from J, with 11 bases in between. This CDR3 has 15 amino acids. The CDR3 loop reads CASSMVVQPNEKLFF. DNA of the CDR3: TGTGCCAGTAGTATGGTGGTGCAGCCTAATGAAAAACTGTTTTTT.

V gene TRBV2 combines with J gene TRBJ2-6; TRBD2 is a possible D gene (6 bases). The CDR3 extends over 16 amino acids. Germline CDR1 reads SNHLY; CDR2 reads FYNNEI. V was pared by 6 bases and J by 6 bases, with 18 bases between. CDR3 nucleotides: TGTGCCAGCAGCGGAGGGGACGGGGCTGAGGCCAACGTCCTGACTTTC. Protein sequence: CASSGGDGAEANVLTF.

The CDR3 region has the DNA TGTGCCAGCAGTTTCTCATACGGGGGGTACCAGCCCCAGCATTTT. As protein: CASSFSYGGYQPQHF. The chain couples TRBV6-2 or TRBV6-3 to TRBJ1-5, with D possibly TRBD1 on 5 matching bases. CDR1 MNHEY and CDR2 SVGEGT come from the germline V gene. V was trimmed by 4 bases and J by 7 bases, leaving 17 bases between them. CDR3 length: 15 amino acids.

This chain uses TRBV27 with TRBJ2-7; perhaps TRBD1 as D (6 bases). The CDR3 runs to 14 residues. Deletions cut 1 base from V and 3 bases from J, with 10 bases between. Looked up from germline, CDR1 is MNHEY and CDR2 is SMNVEV (reference sequence). CDR3 DNA sequence: TGTGCCAGCAGTTTATACTACAGGGACTACGAGCAGTACTTC. It translates to CASSLYYRDYEQYF.

J is TRBJ2-1 and V is TRBV24-1; TRBD1 might be the D (5 bases). The germline V gene encodes CDR1 KGHDR and CDR2 SFDVKD. This CDR3 comprises 13 residues. Trimming stripped 8 bases from V and 3 bases from J, with 10 bases between. The CDR3 region is CATKDNYYNEQFF. The CDR3 region has the DNA TGTGCCACCAAGGACAACTACTACAATGAGCAGTTCTTC.

The V gene is TRBV3-1 (or the pseudogene TRBV3-2), the J gene TRBJ1-5; D not certain. V lost 0 bases and J 5 bases, leaving 11 bases between the germline ends. The CDR3 spans 15 residues. Per germline, CDR1 LGHDT and CDR2 YNNKEL (reference sequence). CDR3 coding DNA: TGTGCCAGCAGCCAAGATTTCAGGAGTGATCAGCCCCAGCATTTT. It encodes CASSQDFRSDQPQHF.